Below, 11 T cell receptor beta chains from the same sample are listed, as sequenced in a study of cytotoxic CD8 clonotypes in ibrutinib-treated CLL. Only in-frame clones appear in the TCRdb table, and some are missing; sequencing was by immunoSEQ multiplex PCR. The table includes roughly 170,000 clones, under 85% detected once. The source material was PBMCs, sampled after 24 months of ibrutinib treatment. Source of these receptors: a human donor with chronic lymphocytic leukemia.

The chain joins TRBV7-2 to TRBJ2-5; D is uncertain. The germline V and J ends were trimmed by 1 base and 5 bases, with 8 bases remaining between them. The V gene's germline CDR1 is SGHTA and CDR2 FQGNSA. This CDR3 has 13 residues. DNA for the CDR3: TGTGCCAGCAGCTTAGTAGGAGCTGAGACCCAGTACTTC. Its protein product is CASSLVGAETQYF.

This clone was detected once. Different DNA sequences within this sample yield the same CDR3. This chain links TRBV2 with TRBJ2-3; D may be TRBD2 (6 bases). Germline V gene data show CDR1 as SNHLY and CDR2 as FYNNEI. Trimming shortened V by 6 bases and J by 1 base, and 8 bases separated the two germline ends. The CDR3 sequence is 13 residues long. CDR3 protein: CASRPGGTDTQYF. CDR3 sequence (DNA): TGTGCCAGCAGACCGGGGGGCACAGATACGCAGTATTTT.

The J gene is TRBJ2-7, the V gene TRBV6-5, with TRBD1 matching over 9 bases. CDR1 MNHEY and CDR2 SVGAGI come from the germline V gene. The CDR3 sequence is 14 residues long. Unmatched junction bases numbered 9, after V lost 8 bases and J lost 4 bases. The CDR3 nucleotides read TGTGCCAGCCTCTCCGGGACAGGGACGTACGAGCAGTACTTC. It encodes CASLSGTGTYEQYF.

This clone was counted a single time. The V call is TRBV11-2, the J call TRBJ2-5, with D unresolved. Trimming pared 1 base from V and 7 bases from J, leaving 4 bases between. Germline values: CDR1 SGHAT, CDR2 FQNNGV. The CDR3 has 11 amino acids. CDR3 protein: CASSLGGTQYF. Here the CDR3 DNA reads TGTGCCAGCAGCTTAGGTGGGACCCAGTACTTC.

The rearrangement links TRBV6-5 to TRBJ2-1; 9 nucleotides align to TRBD2. Germline V CDR1 and CDR2: MNHEY, SVGAGI. There are 16 residues in the CDR3. V gave up 0 bases and J gave up 2 bases; unmatched junction bases: 2. DNA of the CDR3: TGTGCCAGCAGTTACTCGGGCGGGGGGGCCTACAATGAGCAGTTCTTC. Translated, it gives CASSYSGGGAYNEQFF.

DNA of the CDR3: TGTGCCAGCAGTCGGGACAGCTATAGCAATCAGCCCCAGCATTTT. Protein sequence: CASSRDSYSNQPQHF. The genes are TRBV6-6 and TRBJ1-5; 7 bases align to TRBD1. Trimming took 5 bases from V and 0 from J; bases not matched to a gene: 4. The CDR3 loop spans 15 amino acids. Looked up from germline, CDR1 is MNHNY and CDR2 is SVGAGI (reference sequence).

The V call is TRBV7-3, the J call TRBJ2-2, with a possible D match to TRBD2 (6 bases). Germline values: CDR1 SGHTA, CDR2 FQGTGA. Between the trimmed V and J ends, which lost 5 bases and 7 bases, there was a span of 17 bases. The CDR3 covers 15 residues. As DNA, the CDR3 is TGTGCCAGCAGCCTCGGGGCGGGGCGTTACGGGGAGCTGTTTTTT. Translation gives CASSLGAGRYGELFF.

This sequence joins TRBV9 and TRBJ1-4; 7 nucleotides align to TRBD1. This CDR3 contains 16 residues. V lost 3 bases, J lost 8 bases, and 13 bases stayed unmatched. The germline CDR1 and CDR2 sequences are SGDLS and YYNGEE. The CDR3 here is CASSGGRGLWAEKLFF. CDR3 in DNA: TGTGCCAGCAGCGGAGGAAGGGGGCTCTGGGCGGAAAAACTGTTTTTT.

This clone was detected only once. This chain links TRBV5-6 with TRBJ1-1; D unresolved. Germline V lookup: CDR1 SGHDT, CDR2 YYEEEE. CDR3 size: 13 residues. V dropped 2 bases and J dropped 3 bases, with 8 bases sitting between them. The CDR3 region is CASSLSDYTEAFF. CDR3 in DNA: TGTGCCAGCAGCTTAAGCGACTACACTGAAGCTTTCTTT. The entire variable domain, with the rest obtained from reference TRBV5-6 and TRBJ1-1, is as follows: DAGVTQSPTHLIKTRGQQVTLRCSPKSGHDTVSWYQQALGQGPQFIFQYYEEEERQRGNFPDRFSGHQFPNYSSELNVNALLLGDSALYLCASSLSDYTEAFFGQGTRLTVV.

V and J are TRBV5-1 and TRBJ1-2; D remains unclear. The CDR3 has 13 residues. Per germline, CDR1 SGHRS and CDR2 YFSETQ. Trimming left V 0 bases short and J 7 bases short, with 10 bases between. CDR3 amino acids: CASSLEGLLGYTF. In DNA, the CDR3 is TGCGCCAGCAGCTTGGAAGGGCTTCTTGGCTACACCTTC.

The genes are TRBV7-9 and TRBJ2-7; a possible D gene is TRBD2 (5 bases). With 1 base removed from V and 6 bases from J, the gap between germline ends came to 16 bases. CDR1 and CDR2 from the germline V gene are SEHNR and FQNEAQ (reference sequence). The CDR3 contains 15 residues. The chain's CDR3 is CASSLVGIKAVEQYF. In DNA form, the CDR3 reads TGTGCCAGCAGCTTAGTGGGGATTAAAGCGGTCGAGCAGTACTTC.